Below are 13 T cell receptor beta chains sequenced from a single sample in a study of cytomegalovirus exposure and HLA in healthy donors. A multiplex PCR was run with 60 Vbeta primers and 13 Jbeta primers. Using immunoSEQ multiplex PCR, the repertoire was profiled, and TCRdb retains in-frame clones only, with some absent. The sample table includes 190,000 or so clones. Sequenced sample: PBMCs. Every receptor here comes from a boy younger than 18 in good health and CMV-seronegative.

The V and J genes are TRBV5-4 and TRBJ2-5; D possibly corresponds to TRBD2 (6 bases). This CDR3 spans 14 amino acids. Per germline, CDR1 SGHNT and CDR2 YYREEE (reference sequence). The germline V and J ends were trimmed by 0 bases and 5 bases, with 11 bases remaining between them. CDR3 coding DNA: TGTGCCAGCAGCTTGGTTGGTGCGGGGGAGACCCAGTACTTC. Translated, it gives CASSLVGAGETQYF.

This chain links TRBV19 with TRBJ1-2, with D possibly TRBD1 on 5 matching bases. This CDR3 comprises 15 residues. CDR1 is LNHDA, CDR2 SQIVND, per germline (reference sequence). Trimming cost V 6 bases and J 5 bases, with 19 bases left between them. The CDR3 reads CASSSGTLGGYGYTF. The CDR3 DNA reads TGTGCCAGTAGCTCTGGGACTTTGGGGGGTTATGGCTACACCTTC.

This chain uses TRBV28 with TRBJ2-2, with 7 bases identical to TRBD2. The CDR3 is made up of 15 amino acids. Germline assignment: CDR1 MDHEN and CDR2 SYDVKM. V gave up 11 bases and J gave up 1 base; unmatched junction bases: 10. The CDR3 reads CASYGRGRNTGELFF. The CDR3 DNA follows: TGTGCCTCTTATGGGCGGGGGAGGAACACCGGGGAGCTGTTTTTT.

The chain uses TRBV5-4 and TRBJ1-2; no clear D gene. Trimming removed 4 bases at V and 1 base at J, with 17 bases between. The germline V gene encodes CDR1 SGHNT and CDR2 YYREEE (reference sequence). This CDR3 comprises 16 residues. CDR3 DNA: TGTGCCAGCAGCATCTCCGACACCTATTTTAACTATGGCTACACCTTC. It translates to CASSISDTYFNYGYTF.

This chain joins TRBV9 and TRBJ1-3; D ambiguous. Germline lookup yields CDR1 SGDLS and CDR2 YYNGEE. V was pared by 3 bases and J by 1 base, with 2 bases between. The CDR3 runs to 12 residues. The chain's CDR3 is CASSASGNTIYF. The CDR3 DNA is TGTGCCAGCAGCGCTTCTGGAAACACCATATATTTT.

The V call is TRBV7-2, the J call TRBJ1-1, with D possibly matching TRBD1 (5 bases). The CDR3 spans 13 residues. Germline V lookup: CDR1 SGHTA, CDR2 FQGNSA. Trimming stripped 2 bases from V and 8 bases from J, with 12 bases between. The CDR3 sequence: CASSLILTGEAFF. CDR3 DNA: TGTGCCAGCAGCTTAATTCTCACAGGAGAAGCTTTCTTT.

This chain joins TRBV14 and TRBJ1-2; D not resolved. The CDR3 totals 10 residues. V was clipped by 4 bases and J by 14 bases, with 11 bases between them. The germline V gene has CDR1 SGHDN and CDR2 FVKESK. This chain's CDR3 is CASSPQTSTF. CDR3 coding DNA: TGTGCCAGCAGCCCACAGACGTCTACCTTC.

V gene TRBV6-5 combines with J gene TRBJ2-5; D is perhaps TRBD1 (8 bases). Deletions cut 8 bases from V and 7 bases from J, with 17 bases between. Germline V gene lookup returns CDR1 MNHEY and CDR2 SVGAGI. CDR3 length equals 13 residues. DNA for the CDR3: TGTGCCAGCTTGTCTAGCGGACAGGGGACCCAGTACTTC. It yields the protein CASLSSGQGTQYF.

DNA of the CDR3: TGTGCCAGCAGTGCTCAGGGTTACTCCTACGAGCAGTACTTC. Protein product: CASSAQGYSYEQYF. J is TRBJ2-7 and V is TRBV2; TRBD1 is a possible D gene (5 bases). V shed 4 bases and J shed 0 bases, with 10 bases lying between them. CDR1 and CDR2 (germline): SNHLY, FYNNEI. The CDR3 has 14 amino acids.

The V and J genes are TRBV30 and TRBJ1-2; D might be TRBD1 (5 bases). Per germline, CDR1 GTSNPN and CDR2 SVGIG (reference sequence). With 0 bases removed from V and 3 bases from J, the gap between germline ends came to 11 bases. This CDR3 is 14 amino acids long. CDR3 amino acids: CAWSVPAGYYGYTF. The CDR3, as DNA: TGTGCCTGGAGTGTCCCCGCAGGGTACTATGGCTACACCTTC.

The chain joins TRBV6-6 to TRBJ2-7, with TRBD2 as a possible D gene (5 bases). CDR3 length equals 13 residues. V lost 2 bases and J 1 base, leaving 6 bases between the germline ends. From germline, CDR1 is MNHNY and CDR2 SVGAGI (reference sequence). DNA for the CDR3: TGTGCCAGCAGTTACAGAGGGTCCTACGAGCAGTACTTC. Translated: CASSYRGSYEQYF.

This chain links TRBV4-2 with TRBJ1-5, with D hard to call. V was trimmed by 0 bases and J by 4 bases, leaving 4 bases between them. CDR1 and CDR2 from the germline V gene are LGHNA and YNFKEQ. The CDR3 covers 13 residues. CDR3 nucleotide sequence: TGTGCCAGCAGCCAAGATCCTAATCAGCCCCAGCATTTT. Residues: CASSQDPNQPQHF.

This rearrangement joins TRBV2 to TRBJ1-2; TRBD1 might be the D (5 bases). Trimming removed 2 bases at V and 8 bases at J, with 12 bases between. In germline, CDR1 is SNHLY, CDR2 FYNNEI. The CDR3 consists of 13 residues. DNA for the CDR3: TGTGCCAGCAGTGAACAGGGTAGCTTAGGCTACACCTTC. This sequence encodes CASSEQGSLGYTF.